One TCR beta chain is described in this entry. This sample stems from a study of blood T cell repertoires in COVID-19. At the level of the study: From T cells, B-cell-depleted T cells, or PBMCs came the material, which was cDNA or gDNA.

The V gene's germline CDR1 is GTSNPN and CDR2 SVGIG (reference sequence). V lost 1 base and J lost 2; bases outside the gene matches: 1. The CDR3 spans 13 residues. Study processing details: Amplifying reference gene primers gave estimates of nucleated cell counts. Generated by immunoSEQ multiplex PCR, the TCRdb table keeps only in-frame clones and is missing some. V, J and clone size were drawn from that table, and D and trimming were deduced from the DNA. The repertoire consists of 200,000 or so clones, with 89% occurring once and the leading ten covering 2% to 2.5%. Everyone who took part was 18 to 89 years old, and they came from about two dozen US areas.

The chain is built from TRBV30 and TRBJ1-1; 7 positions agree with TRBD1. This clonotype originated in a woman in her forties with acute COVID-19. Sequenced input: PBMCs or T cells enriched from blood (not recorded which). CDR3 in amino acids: CAWSGTGNTEAFF. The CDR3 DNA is TGTGCCTGGAGTGGGACAGGAAACACTGAAGCTTTCTTT.